The 15 T cell receptor beta chains given below trace back to one sample, sequenced in a study of T cells in Graves' hyperthyroidism and ophthalmopathy. Researchers took RNA transcripts and amplified the TCR beta CDR3 regions from them. The TCR CDR3 was amplified in a first-round RT-PCR using the HTBI primer set. TCRdb processed the multiplex PCR reads anew with MiXCR; each CDR3 protein has one entry. The sample lists some 340,000 distinct CDR3 sequences; roughly 13% were seen once. Sequences were obtained from blood. All receptors come from a woman in her 40s with Graves' ophthalmopathy.

This clonotype has more than one count but fewer than ten. V is TRBV19 and J is TRBJ1-4; 10 bases map to TRBD1. The germline V gene has CDR1 LNHDA and CDR2 SQIVND (reference sequence). V was clipped by 6 bases and J by 5 bases; unmatched bases: 6. The CDR3 covers 15 residues. CDR3 DNA: TGTGCCAGTAGGATGAGGACAGGGGGAAATGAAAAACTGTTTTTT. Protein sequence: CASRMRTGGNEKLFF.

This clonotype appeared many times. The rearrangement uses TRBV28 and TRBJ1-1; a possible D gene is TRBD1 (6 bases). This CDR3 comprises 16 residues. The V end was cut by 6 bases, the J end by 4 bases, with 21 bases between. CDR1 is MDHEN, CDR2 SYDVKM, per germline. The CDR3 nucleotides read TGTGCCAGCAGGGTAATTAGGACAGCCGGGGGCACTGAAGCTTTCTTT. Encoded protein: CASRVIRTAGGTEAFF.

The chain combines TRBV13 with TRBJ2-5; D unresolved. CDR1 and CDR2 (germline): PRHDT, FYEKMQ (reference sequence). The germline V and J ends were trimmed by 5 bases and 2 bases, with 12 bases remaining between them. This CDR3 is built from 14 residues. The CDR3 DNA sequence: TGTGCCAGCAGCCAAGAGGCCACTCAAGAGACCCAGTACTTC. Protein: CASSQEATQETQYF.

V and J are TRBV29-1 and TRBJ2-5; 8 positions match TRBD2. The J segment lost 5 bases and the V segment lost 8 bases, leaving 7 bases of the junction unmatched. The germline V gene encodes CDR1 SQVTM and CDR2 ANQGSEA. CDR3 size: 12 residues. CDR3: CSSRGGMETQYF. The CDR3 DNA sequence: TGCAGCTCCCGGGGGGGGATGGAGACCCAGTACTTC.

This clonotype was seen at least ten times. This chain joins TRBV6-1 and TRBJ1-1, with 10 bases lining up with TRBD1. This CDR3 spans 15 amino acids. V was clipped by 5 bases and J by 5 bases; unmatched bases: 8. CDR1 is MNHNS and CDR2 is SASEGT in the germline V gene. The CDR3 DNA reads as TGTGCCAGCAGTACCACAGGACAGGGGGGGACTGAAGCTTTCTTT. Its translation: CASSTTGQGGTEAFF.

This clonotype occurred many times. The chain carries TRBV3-1 and TRBJ2-1, with no clear D. Trimming shortened V by 1 base and J by 2 bases, and 9 bases separated the two germline ends. The V gene's germline CDR1 is LGHDT and CDR2 YNNKEL (reference sequence). The CDR3 covers 15 residues. The CDR3, as DNA: TGTGCCAGCAGCCAAGGGGTGGGCGCCTACAATGAGCAGTTCTTC. This translates into CASSQGVGAYNEQFF.

This clonotype was detected many times. The V call is TRBV15, the J call TRBJ1-4; possibly TRBD1 for D (6 bases). V gave up 0 bases and J gave up 13 bases, with 12 bases separating them. CDR3 length equals 13 residues. Germline V lookup: CDR1 LNHNV, CDR2 YYDKDF (reference sequence). The CDR3 DNA sequence: TGTGCCACCAGCAGAGATAGGGGGAATCGACTGTTTTTT. Translation: CATSRDRGNRLFF.

In this sample, this clonotype turned up a few times. The chain recombines TRBV6-1 with TRBJ1-1; no firm D call. The CDR3 totals 15 residues. Germline V gives CDR1 MNHNS, CDR2 SASEGT. Trimming shortened V by 6 bases and J by 0 bases, and 14 bases separated the two germline ends. The CDR3 protein is CASRASEGVNTEAFF. The CDR3 DNA reads as TGTGCCAGCAGAGCCTCGGAGGGAGTGAACACTGAAGCTTTCTTT.

This rearrangement joins TRBV12-3 or TRBV12-4 to TRBJ2-1; 8 bases line up with TRBD1. Trimming cost V 6 bases and J 0 bases; bases outside gene matches: 10. There are 17 residues in the CDR3. The CDR3 sequence is CASSHSGGAFSYNEQFF. CDR3 nucleotides: TGTGCCAGCAGCCATTCAGGGGGCGCCTTCTCCTACAATGAGCAGTTCTTC.

The V call is TRBV19, the J call TRBJ2-7; a possible D gene is TRBD1 (6 bases). In germline, CDR1 is LNHDA, CDR2 SQIVND (reference sequence). Trimming left V 0 bases short and J 5 bases short, with 14 bases between. The CDR3 extends over 15 amino acids. This CDR3 is CASSIDGTWGNEQYF. DNA for the CDR3: TGTGCCAGTAGTATAGACGGGACATGGGGGAACGAGCAGTACTTC.

The chain couples TRBV2 to TRBJ2-6; D call uncertain. Germline CDR1 is SNHLY and CDR2 is FYNNEI. V was trimmed by 4 bases and J by 4 bases, leaving 8 bases between them. The CDR3 extends over 14 amino acids. CDR3 loop: CASSAILGANVLTF. The CDR3 coding sequence is TGTGCCAGCAGTGCTATCCTGGGGGCCAACGTCCTGACTTTC.

This clonotype was seen ten or more times. J is TRBJ1-2 and V is TRBV6-1; a weak D match, TRBD1 (5 bases). The CDR3 loop spans 14 amino acids. V gave up 8 bases and J gave up 6 bases, with 19 bases separating them. CDR1 is MNHNS and CDR2 is SASEGT in the germline V gene. CDR3 nucleotide sequence: TGTGCCAGCGGGGGGAGACGGTCGCTGGATGGCTACACCTTC. It is translated as CASGGRRSLDGYTF.

This clonotype was seen at least ten times. This chain joins TRBV20-1 and TRBJ1-1, with no clear D. This CDR3 spans 14 amino acids. Germline lookup yields CDR1 DFQATT and CDR2 SNEGSKA (reference sequence). The ends were cut back, 6 bases at V and 0 bases at J, with 14 bases in the middle. The CDR3 sequence is CSAGKPGLNTEAFF. DNA of the CDR3: TGCAGTGCCGGGAAGCCCGGGTTGAACACTGAAGCTTTCTTT.

This clonotype was seen many times. V gene TRBV20-1 combines with J gene TRBJ1-2, with D tentatively TRBD1 (6 bases). Looked up from germline, CDR1 is DFQATT and CDR2 is SNEGSKA (reference sequence). This CDR3 has 12 residues. With 1 base removed from V and 8 bases from J, the gap between germline ends came to 11 bases. CDR3 nucleotides: TGCAGTGCTAGAGGGGACACAGGAGGCTACACCTTC. Its translation: CSARGDTGGYTF.

The rearrangement links TRBV7-2 to TRBJ1-4; D is unclear. Germline CDR1 is SGHTA and CDR2 is FQGNSA. V was trimmed by 6 bases and J by 7 bases, leaving 18 bases between them. The CDR3 covers 15 residues. The CDR3 region has the DNA TGTGCCAGCAGTCCGGGATTCTTGATGGGTGAAAAACTGTTTTTT. Its translation is CASSPGFLMGEKLFF.